This T cell receptor (beta chain) is drawn from a study of blood T cell repertoires in COVID-19. About the research overall: Italy, Spain and the United States were the sources of the convalescent and acute COVID-19 samples.

Here immunoSEQ multiplex PCR was the method, and the copy in TCRdb shows in-frame clones only, minus some. The table includes roughly 250,000 clones, 87% detected once. Individuals aged roughly 18 to 95 years were recruited from 24 US areas. Cohort placement rested on clinical history that participants reported themselves. This clone has only one observation. Germline V gene data show CDR1 as SGHKS and CDR2 as YYEKEE (reference sequence). Trimming cost V 5 bases and J 1 base; bases outside gene matches: 8. The CDR3 runs 16 residues. This TCR was sampled from a woman aged 25 to 45 with acute COVID-19. V is TRBV5-5 and J is TRBJ2-2; 7 nucleotides align to TRBD2. Sequencing was carried out using PBMCs or T cells enriched from blood (not recorded which). DNA of the CDR3: TGTGCCAGCAGGGCCATGGGAGGGCTGAACACCGGGGAGCTGTTTTTT. As protein: CASRAMGGLNTGELFF.